The clone carrying this TCR beta chain was recorded a few times. V lost 1 base to trimming and J lost 7 bases, with 10 bases between them. Germline-derived CDR1 and CDR2 are SGHTA and FQGNSA. This CDR3 has 14 residues. These data originate in a study of response to subunit inactivated influenza vaccine. One entry per CDR3 protein results from TCRdb running MiXCR on the RT-PCR reads. Altogether about 700,000 distinct CDR3 sequences are present, about 15% being singletons, with the ten largest covering 6.5% to 8.5%. The chain combines TRBV7-2 with TRBJ1-4, with D possibly matching TRBD1 (5 bases). The receptor's source is a man aged 45-60 years who received an inactivated influenza vaccine. The sequenced sample was PBMCs from blood, obtained roughly 15 days before vaccination. The CDR3: CASSLGGGIEKLFF. DNA of the CDR3: TGTGCCAGCAGCTTAGGTGGGGGGATTGAAAAACTGTTTTTT.